Sequencing of this T cell receptor (beta chain) was carried out in a study of cytomegalovirus exposure and HLA in healthy donors. The PCR was carried out with 60 Vbeta primers and 13 Jbeta primers. Repertoires were generated with immunoSEQ multiplex PCR, while TCRdb's copy carries only in-frame clones and drops some. This table holds 150,000 to 200,000 clones, around 73% found once. Study observations and caveats: It was taken for granted in presence/absence analyses that sequencing depth across donors was roughly uniform. Reportedly, HLA-A and HLA-B alleles of most subjects were accurately predicted from TCR beta. Segments of the TCR beta V type were, in most cases, productive about 90% or about 30% of the time in an earlier analysis. When analyzed later, a missense DCLRE1C variant was found to be linked to TCR beta V- and J-gene trimming.

The sample holds one count of this clone. The antigen is unknown. The V gene end was trimmed by 3 bases and the J gene end by 3 bases; junction bases not matched to a gene: 2. The CDR3 covers 13 residues. Germline lookup yields CDR1 LNHNV and CDR2 YYDKDF (reference sequence). The J gene is TRBJ2-7, the V gene TRBV15; 7 positions agree with TRBD2. This TCR was recovered from a male donor in good health and CMV-seronegative. Sequenced sample: PBMCs. The CDR3 region is CATSRGGSYEQYF. In DNA, the CDR3 is TGTGCCACCAGCAGGGGAGGGAGCTACGAGCAGTACTTC.